The 26 T cell receptor beta chains presented below share a single source sample, sequenced in a study of blood T cell repertoires in COVID-19. Libraries were prepared by immunoSEQ multiplex PCR; TCRdb keeps only in-frame clonotypes and omits some of them. This sample has about 190,000 clones, with more than 70% found just once. Sequencing was done on a sample of peripheral blood. These receptors were collected from a middle-aged woman who had recovered from COVID-19.

The V call is TRBV7-6, the J call TRBJ1-4; D possibly corresponds to TRBD1 (5 bases). The CDR3 runs to 16 residues. Deletions cut 2 bases from V and 0 bases from J, with 10 bases between. Germline values: CDR1 SGHVS, CDR2 FNYEAQ. CDR3 coding DNA: TGTGCCAGCAGCTTATCTGACAGCGCAACTAATGAAAAACTGTTTTTT. Its protein product is CASSLSDSATNEKLFF.

The J gene is TRBJ2-6, the V gene TRBV3-1 (or the pseudogene TRBV3-2), with D tentatively TRBD2 (5 bases). This CDR3 is 17 amino acids long. Trimming removed 0 bases from V and 2 bases from J, with 11 bases in between. CDR1 LGHDT and CDR2 YNNKEL come from the germline V gene (reference sequence). The DNA for the CDR3 is TGTGCCAGCAGCCAAGATTATTCCGGGGCTGGGGCCAACGTCCTGACTTTC. It specifies CASSQDYSGAGANVLTF.

This chain links TRBV13 with TRBJ1-4; 7 nucleotides agree with TRBD1. V lost 2 bases and J lost 2; bases outside the gene matches: 8. This CDR3 spans 17 amino acids. Germline CDR1 PRHDT, CDR2 FYEKMQ (reference sequence). The DNA of the CDR3 is TGTGCCAGCAGCTTACGGGACAGCTCTCTCACTAATGAAAAACTGTTTTTT. Translating gives CASSLRDSSLTNEKLFF.

The V gene is TRBV19, the J gene TRBJ2-3, with D perhaps TRBD2 (6 bases). Germline V gene lookup returns CDR1 LNHDA and CDR2 SQIVND (reference sequence). Trimming took off 6 bases at V and 8 bases at J, with 9 bases between the two ends. This CDR3 has 11 residues. CDR3 protein: CASSAGGTQYF. The CDR3 bases are TGTGCCAGTAGCGCCGGGGGTACGCAGTATTTT.

V usage is TRBV13 and J usage is TRBJ2-2, with unresolved D. V lost 7 bases, J lost 5 bases, and 14 bases lay in between. This CDR3 has 14 amino acids. Looked up from germline, CDR1 is PRHDT and CDR2 is FYEKMQ (reference sequence). The CDR3 protein is CASKPLTLTGELFF. As DNA, the CDR3 is TGTGCCAGCAAGCCGCTCACTTTAACCGGGGAGCTGTTTTTT. Full variable domain (missing parts from reference TRBV13 and TRBJ2-2): AAGVIQSPRHLIKEKRETATLKCYPIPRHDTVYWYQQGPGQDPQFLISFYEKMQSDKGSIPDRFSAQQFSDYHSELNMSSLELGDSALYFCASKPLTLTGELFFGEGSRLTVL.

The V call is TRBV3-1 (or the pseudogene TRBV3-2), the J call TRBJ1-4, with D tentatively TRBD1 (5 bases). CDR3 size: 14 residues. Per germline, CDR1 LGHDT and CDR2 YNNKEL (reference sequence). V was clipped by 4 bases and J by 6 bases, with 12 bases between them. CDR3 DNA: TGTGCCAGCAGCCCCCGACAGTTCTATGAAAAACTGTTTTTT. It is translated as CASSPRQFYEKLFF.

This chain connects TRBV6-5 to TRBJ1-2; 7 nucleotides line up with TRBD1. J gave up 6 bases and V 6 bases, and 7 bases lay outside the gene matches. The CDR3 runs to 13 residues. From germline, CDR1 is MNHEY and CDR2 SVGAGI. In DNA, the CDR3 is TGTGCCAGCAGACAGAGACAGGGCCATGGCTACACCTTC. This encodes CASRQRQGHGYTF.

This clone has a handful of counts. The chain links TRBV9 to TRBJ2-6; 8 bases fit TRBD1. The V and J ends lost 0 bases and 0 bases, in that order; junction bases with no gene match: 8. The germline CDR1 and CDR2 sequences are SGDLS and YYNGEE. This CDR3 contains 19 residues. In DNA form, the CDR3 reads TGTGCCAGCAGCGTAGGCCTTAGGACAGGGTACTCTGGGGCCAACGTCCTGACTTTC. Translated, it gives CASSVGLRTGYSGANVLTF.

The chain has TRBV6-2 or TRBV6-3 and TRBJ1-5; 9 bases align to TRBD1. Looked up from germline, CDR1 is MNHEY and CDR2 is SVGEGT. The CDR3 is 16 residues long. Germline trimming cut 5 bases from V and 6 bases from J; bases unmatched to any gene: 11. The CDR3 nucleotides are TGTGCCAGCAGTCAAAAACCGGGACAGGGAAGTCAGCCCCAGCATTTT. This sequence encodes CASSQKPGQGSQPQHF.

The rearrangement uses TRBV19 and TRBJ1-6; 10 nucleotides line up with TRBD1. Germline V CDR1 and CDR2: LNHDA, SQIVND (reference sequence). V was pared by 5 bases and J by 8 bases, with 0 bases of the junction left unmatched. The CDR3 has 13 residues. CDR3 loop: CASSGQGDSPLHF. The CDR3, as DNA: TGTGCCAGTAGTGGACAGGGGGATTCACCCCTCCACTTT.

The rearrangement joins TRBV6-5 to TRBJ2-3, with a weak D call TRBD2 (5 bases). The CDR3 loop spans 16 amino acids. The V gene lost 0 bases and the J gene lost 0 bases, with 10 bases spanning the gap. CDR1 and CDR2 (germline): MNHEY, SVGAGI. The CDR3 DNA sequence: TGTGCCAGCAGTTACTCGAGTCGGGGAAGCACAGATACGCAGTATTTT. Its protein product is CASSYSSRGSTDTQYF.

The V gene is TRBV20-1, the J gene TRBJ2-2; TRBD2 agrees at 7 bases. V trimming: 3 bases; J trimming: 5 bases; junction bases outside the gene matches: 9. The germline gives CDR1 DFQATT, CDR2 SNEGSKA (reference sequence). The length of the CDR3 is 15 residues. The CDR3 nucleotides are TGCAGTGCTAGTAGGGGCGGGAGTTTTACCGGGGAGCTGTTTTTT. Residues: CSASRGGSFTGELFF.

The chain recombines TRBV27 with TRBJ1-1; 7 nucleotides agree with TRBD1. This CDR3 is 15 amino acids long. Germline trimming cut 7 bases from V and 0 bases from J; bases unmatched to any gene: 8. Germline V gene sequence: CDR1 MNHEY, CDR2 SMNVEV (reference sequence). The CDR3 loop reads CASKFARGLNTEAFF. The CDR3 nucleotides are TGTGCCAGCAAGTTTGCGAGGGGGCTGAACACTGAAGCTTTCTTT.

This chain uses TRBV5-4 with TRBJ2-1, with D perhaps matching TRBD2 (5 bases). The CDR3 is made up of 16 amino acids. Germline CDR1 and CDR2: SGHNT and YYREEE (reference sequence). The ends were cut back, 3 bases at V and 2 bases at J, with 15 bases in the middle. The CDR3 loop is CASSSPELVTYNEQFF. CDR3 nucleotides: TGTGCCAGCAGCTCCCCGGAACTAGTGACCTACAATGAGCAGTTCTTC.

V usage is TRBV14 and J usage is TRBJ2-6, with a tentative D call TRBD2 (6 bases). The V gene's germline CDR1 is SGHDN and CDR2 FVKESK. The CDR3 consists of 17 residues. V lost 3 bases, J lost 1 base, and 13 bases lay in between. CDR3 coding DNA: TGTGCCAGCAGCCACGACAATCTAGCGTCTGGGGCCAACGTCCTGACTTTC. It yields the protein CASSHDNLASGANVLTF.

This chain joins TRBV7-2 and TRBJ1-1; D is perhaps TRBD1 (5 bases). The V gene lost 1 base and the J gene lost 1 base, with 10 bases spanning the gap. CDR3 size: 15 residues. The germline V gene encodes CDR1 SGHTA and CDR2 FQGNSA. This CDR3 is CASSLVGAENTEAFF. The CDR3, as DNA: TGTGCCAGCAGCTTAGTTGGGGCCGAGAACACTGAAGCTTTCTTT.

The chain combines TRBV6-5 with TRBJ1-2; TRBD1 agrees at 8 bases. The CDR3 spans 13 residues. Germline-derived CDR1 and CDR2 are MNHEY and SVGAGI. The J segment lost 1 base and the V segment lost 6 bases, leaving 1 base of the junction unmatched. CDR3 amino acids: CASRGQDNYGYTF. The CDR3 nucleotides read TGTGCCAGCAGGGGACAGGATAACTATGGCTACACCTTC.

The chain links TRBV30 to TRBJ1-6; D might be TRBD1 (5 bases). CDR1 and CDR2 (germline): GTSNPN, SVGIG (reference sequence). The CDR3 length is 14 residues. Trimming took 2 bases from V and 10 from J, leaving 15 bases between them. CDR3 nucleotide sequence: TGTGCCTGGAGTTCCGGGACTGGTAAATCACCCCTCCACTTT. It specifies CAWSSGTGKSPLHF.

The CDR3 reads CASSLGWGSWADEQYF. The CDR3 DNA reads TGTGCCAGCAGCTTAGGGTGGGGCAGCTGGGCCGACGAGCAGTACTTC. The chain recombines TRBV7-9 with TRBJ2-7; possibly TRBD1 for D (5 bases). Trimming took off 1 base at V and 5 bases at J, with 18 bases between the two ends. The CDR3 is 16 amino acids. Germline V CDR1 and CDR2: SEHNR, FQNEAQ (reference sequence).

The chain joins TRBV27 to TRBJ2-3; D may be TRBD2 (5 bases). This CDR3 region has 16 residues. CDR1 MNHEY and CDR2 SMNVEV come from the germline V gene (reference sequence). Trimming took off 5 bases at V and 3 bases at J, with 18 bases between the two ends. CDR3 region: CASSLRAMGSTDTQYF. Here the CDR3 DNA reads TGTGCCAGCAGTCTCCGGGCCATGGGGAGTACAGATACGCAGTATTTT.

The chain carries TRBV5-1 and TRBJ2-1; D gene ambiguous. The CDR3 covers 12 residues. Germline V gene data show CDR1 as SGHRS and CDR2 as YFSETQ. Trimming removed 4 bases from V and 3 bases from J, with 5 bases in between. CDR3 amino acids: CASSKSYNEQFF. The CDR3 nucleotides read TGCGCCAGCAGCAAGAGCTACAATGAGCAGTTCTTC.

V gene TRBV5-1 combines with J gene TRBJ2-3, with 8 positions matching TRBD1. The CDR3 is made up of 12 amino acids. V trimming: 8 bases; J trimming: 6 bases; junction bases outside the gene matches: 5. Per the germline V gene, CDR1 is SGHRS and CDR2 is YFSETQ. CDR3 DNA sequence: TGCGCCAGTAAGGACAGGGAGGATACGCAGTATTTT. Its protein product is CASKDREDTQYF.

This clone has only one observation. The gene calls are TRBV25-1 and TRBJ1-1, with D possibly being TRBD1 (6 bases). V lost 3 bases and J 8 bases, leaving 10 bases between the germline ends. Germline CDR1 is MGHDK and CDR2 is SYGVNS. CDR3 size: 12 residues. This CDR3 reads CASSDSRGEAFF. DNA of the CDR3: TGTGCCAGCAGTGATAGCAGGGGAGAAGCTTTCTTT.

The chain employs TRBV15 and TRBJ2-2; D is perhaps TRBD1 (6 bases). The CDR3 is 15 residues long. The V end lost 8 bases, the J end lost 2 bases, and 15 bases lay between the germline ends. CDR1 and CDR2 from the germline V gene are LNHNV and YYDKDF (reference sequence). The CDR3 reads CATVAGDRNTGELFF. The CDR3 bases are TGTGCCACCGTAGCAGGGGATCGAAACACCGGGGAGCTGTTTTTT.

The chain couples TRBV3-1 (or the pseudogene TRBV3-2) to TRBJ2-7; TRBD1 aligns across 8 bases. The CDR3 is 15 residues long. Germline lookup yields CDR1 LGHDT and CDR2 YNNKEL (reference sequence). Unmatched junction bases numbered 8, after V lost 4 bases and J lost 3 bases. CDR3 loop: CASSRLPGTGYEQYF. In nucleotides, the CDR3 is TGTGCCAGCAGCCGACTCCCCGGGACAGGCTACGAGCAGTACTTC.

V is TRBV5-1 and J is TRBJ2-3; 7 bases line up with TRBD2. V was pared by 2 bases and J by 7 bases, with 7 bases of the junction left unmatched. Germline V gives CDR1 SGHRS, CDR2 YFSETQ. The CDR3 totals 14 residues. The CDR3, as DNA: TGCGCCAGCAGCTTAGCGGGAACCCCGAATACGCAGTATTTT. This encodes CASSLAGTPNTQYF.